This entry lists 30 T cell receptor beta chains sequenced from one sample in a study of cytomegalovirus exposure and HLA in healthy donors. Both 60 Vbeta primers and 13 Jbeta primers went into the PCR. Produced via immunoSEQ multiplex PCR; TCRdb's table is partial and in-frame only. The repertoire holds roughly 120,000 clones, with 65% to 80% as singletons. The sample comprised PBMCs. These receptors were collected from a woman aged 40 to 55 in good health and CMV-seropositive.

As regards this clone: The sample has other DNA sequences that encode this CDR3 too. The chain couples TRBV9 to TRBJ2-1, with 7 positions matching TRBD2. Unmatched junction bases numbered 0, after V lost 0 bases and J lost 0 bases. Looked up from germline, CDR1 is SGDLS and CDR2 is YYNGEE. CDR3 length equals 15 residues. The CDR3 DNA reads TGTGCCAGCAGCGTAGCGGGAGGCTCCTACAATGAGCAGTTCTTC. Its translation is CASSVAGGSYNEQFF.

This clone showed up just once. The rearrangement links TRBV19 to TRBJ1-1; possible D gene TRBD1, 6 bases. Germline loops: CDR1 LNHDA, CDR2 SQIVND (reference sequence). V was clipped by 8 bases and J by 5 bases, with 18 bases between them. The CDR3 sequence is 14 residues long. DNA for the CDR3: TGTGCCAGTTCCATTCAGGGAAGGGGGACTGAAGCTTTCTTT. Its protein is CASSIQGRGTEAFF.

The chain employs TRBV28 and TRBJ2-5; 9 nucleotides line up with TRBD2. Losses at the gene ends were 0 bases for V and 2 bases for J; bases not matched to a gene: 7. Per germline, CDR1 MDHEN and CDR2 SYDVKM. This CDR3 has 17 amino acids. Written as DNA, the CDR3 is TGTGCCAGCAGTTTATGGGGACGCGGGGGGGTACAAGAGACCCAGTACTTC. Residues: CASSLWGRGGVQETQYF.

The genes are TRBV4-1 and TRBJ1-5; D is unresolved. V lost 0 bases and J lost 6, with 9 bases in between. This CDR3 is built from 14 residues. In germline, CDR1 is MGHRA, CDR2 YSYEKL. The CDR3 bases are TGCGCCAGCAGCCAAGATGAAGGGAGTCAGCCCCAGCATTTT. Translation gives CASSQDEGSQPQHF.

This clone has just one count. The chain couples TRBV5-5 to TRBJ2-1, with TRBD2 matching 13 bases. The CDR3 contains 15 residues. CDR1 SGHKS and CDR2 YYEKEE come from the germline V gene (reference sequence). V lost 3 bases, J lost 4 bases, and 1 base stayed unmatched. The DNA for the CDR3 is TGTGCCAGCAGCTGGGGACTAGCGGGATACAATGAGCAGTTCTTC. Amino acids: CASSWGLAGYNEQFF.

V usage is TRBV5-1 and J usage is TRBJ2-1; 9 nucleotides agree with TRBD1. This CDR3 is built from 14 residues. Germline CDR1 and CDR2: SGHRS and YFSETQ. J was trimmed by 9 bases and V by 7 bases; bases with no gene match: 11. The CDR3 DNA sequence: TGCGCCAGCGTCTTGGGACAGGGTGATGTTGAGCAGTTCTTC. Its protein is CASVLGQGDVEQFF.

This clone was observed a few times. The V and J genes are TRBV7-8 and TRBJ2-7, with TRBD2 as a possible D gene (6 bases). Germline CDR1 SGHVS, CDR2 FQNEAQ. The V end lost 5 bases, the J end lost 6 bases, and 17 bases lay between the germline ends. The CDR3 length is 14 residues. In nucleotides, the CDR3 is TGTGCCAGCAGCGTTCCGGGACTCCCCTCCGAGCAGTACTTC. Amino acid sequence: CASSVPGLPSEQYF.

CDR3 amino acids: CSVEEGLAAKNIQYF. The CDR3, as DNA: TGCAGCGTTGAAGAGGGACTAGCGGCTAAAAACATTCAGTACTTC. This rearrangement joins TRBV29-1 to TRBJ2-4; 11 bases agree with TRBD2. Germline trimming cut 0 bases from V and 4 bases from J; bases unmatched to any gene: 2. CDR1 is SQVTM and CDR2 is ANQGSEA in the germline V gene. This CDR3 spans 15 amino acids.

The J gene is TRBJ1-2, the V gene TRBV25-1; D is perhaps TRBD1 (6 bases). The V end lost 4 bases, the J end lost 1 base, and 13 bases lay between the germline ends. The CDR3 runs to 15 residues. Germline V gene sequence: CDR1 MGHDK, CDR2 SYGVNS. The CDR3 bases are TGTGCCAGCAGTGCGACAGGTGCTAGTAACTATGGCTACACCTTC. This sequence encodes CASSATGASNYGYTF.

This clone was seen a few times. The genes are TRBV7-9 and TRBJ2-7; D is perhaps TRBD2 (5 bases). This CDR3 comprises 13 residues. From germline, CDR1 is SEHNR and CDR2 FQNEAQ (reference sequence). Trimming cost V 5 bases and J 2 bases, with 10 bases left between them. CDR3 sequence (DNA): TGTGCCAGCAGCCCCAGAGGGCCCTACGAGCAGTACTTC. It translates to CASSPRGPYEQYF.

The V gene is TRBV12-2, the J gene TRBJ2-7; the D call in the table, TRBD2, was not verified against the DNA. TRBV12-2 is classified as a pseudogene. There are 15 residues in the CDR3. Here the CDR3 reads CATKLAETRSYEQYF. Here the CDR3 DNA reads TGTGCGACGAAATTGGCGGAAACAAGATCCTACGAGCAGTACTTC.

The chain recombines TRBV21-1 with TRBJ2-7; the table's D call of TRBD2 was not tested on the DNA. TRBV21-1 is described as a pseudogene. CDR3 length equals 20 residues. The CDR3 sequence is CASSKALFVGTYRLSYEQYF. Here the CDR3 DNA reads TGTGCCAGCAGCAAAGCGCTTTTCGTTGGCACCTACCGACTTTCCTACGAGCAGTACTTC.

The genes are TRBV7-9 and TRBJ2-7, with 12 bases that match TRBD2. Unmatched junction bases numbered 6, after V lost 5 bases and J lost 4 bases. The CDR3 consists of 15 residues. Germline V lookup: CDR1 SEHNR, CDR2 FQNEAQ (reference sequence). In DNA, the CDR3 is TGTGCCAGCAGCACGACTAGCGGGAGATTTTACGAGCAGTACTTC. It translates to CASSTTSGRFYEQYF.

The sample holds one count of this clone. V and J are TRBV28 and TRBJ1-6; the D gene is possibly TRBD1 (5 bases). V lost 3 bases and J lost 1, with 7 bases in between. Looked up from germline, CDR1 is MDHEN and CDR2 is SYDVKM. The CDR3 covers 15 residues. The CDR3 region is CASSFAGSYNSPLHF. The CDR3 nucleotides read TGTGCCAGCAGTTTCGCAGGGTCCTATAATTCACCCCTCCACTTT. Combining the CDR3 with reference TRBV28 and TRBJ1-6 gives the whole variable domain DVKVTQSSRYLVKRTGEKVFLECVQDMDHENMFWYRQDPGLGLRLIYFSYDVKMKEKGDIPEGYSVSREKKERFSLILESASTNQTSMYLCASSFAGSYNSPLHFGNGTRLTVT.

The rearrangement links TRBV19 to TRBJ1-2; D might be TRBD1 (5 bases). This CDR3 region has 14 residues. V was clipped by 3 bases and J by 2 bases, with 10 bases between them. Germline-derived CDR1 and CDR2 are LNHDA and SQIVND (reference sequence). The CDR3 protein is CASSIPGLNYGYTF. In DNA, the CDR3 is TGTGCCAGTAGTATCCCAGGGCTCAACTATGGCTACACCTTC. Variable domain in full (rest from reference TRBV19 and TRBJ1-2): DGGITQSPKYLFRKEGQNVTLSCEQNLNHDAMYWYRQDPGQGLRLIYYSQIVNDFQKGDIAEGYSVSREKKESFPLTVTSAQKNPTAFYLCASSIPGLNYGYTFGSGTRLTVV.

This clone was observed a few times. For the CDR3, the DNA is TGTGCCAGCAGTGTCGGGACTAGCGGGAGCCACTACAATGAGCAGTTCTTC. Translating it yields CASSVGTSGSHYNEQFF. J is TRBJ2-1 and V is TRBV28; 14 bases are shared with TRBD2. Germline V gene data show CDR1 as MDHEN and CDR2 as SYDVKM. V trimming: 5 bases; J trimming: 3 bases; junction bases outside the gene matches: 6. This CDR3 region has 17 residues.

This sequence joins TRBV6-1 and TRBJ1-2; 7 bases fit TRBD1. The V and J ends lost 1 base and 5 bases, in that order; junction bases with no gene match: 4. The CDR3 is 14 amino acids. Germline V gene data show CDR1 as MNHNS and CDR2 as SASEGT. CDR3 nucleotide sequence: TGTGCCAGCAGTGAAGGGACAGGAGTGTATGGCTACACCTTC. As protein: CASSEGTGVYGYTF.

The V call is TRBV27, the J call TRBJ1-2, with TRBD1 as a possible D gene (5 bases). Deletions cut 6 bases from V and 5 bases from J, with 13 bases between. CDR3 size: 13 residues. Germline CDR1 reads MNHEY; CDR2 reads SMNVEV (reference sequence). The CDR3 DNA follows: TGTGCCAGCAGCCTCAGGGAAGGGTATGGCTACACCTTC. Translating it yields CASSLREGYGYTF.

The genes are TRBV2 and TRBJ2-7; 13 positions agree with TRBD2. The J segment lost 9 bases and the V segment lost 9 bases, leaving 17 bases of the junction unmatched. This CDR3 spans 16 amino acids. Germline CDR1 reads SNHLY; CDR2 reads FYNNEI. This chain's CDR3 is CASAYTGTSGTEGQYF. DNA for the CDR3: TGTGCCAGTGCGTATACCGGGACTAGCGGGACCGAGGGGCAGTACTTC. Based on the CDR3 plus reference TRBV2 and TRBJ2-7, the full variable domain is EPEVTQTPSHQVTQMGQEVILRCVPISNHLYFYWYRQILGQKVEFLVSFYNNEISEKSEIFDDQFSVERPDGSNFTLKIRSTKLEDSAMYFCASAYTGTSGTEGQYFGPGTRLTVT.

The J gene is TRBJ2-2, the V gene TRBV4-1, with 16 bases that match TRBD2. V lost 3 bases, J lost 5 bases, and 9 bases stayed unmatched. There are 19 residues in the CDR3. CDR1 is MGHRA, CDR2 YSYEKL, per germline. CDR3 DNA: TGCGCCAGCAGCCACCCCGGACCGGGACTAGCGGGGGGGACCGGGGAGCTGTTTTTT. Amino acid sequence: CASSHPGPGLAGGTGELFF.

This clone was counted a few times. The chain links TRBV5-5 to TRBJ1-1; perhaps TRBD1 as D (5 bases). CDR3 length: 14 residues. In germline, CDR1 is SGHKS, CDR2 YYEKEE (reference sequence). Trimming cost V 4 bases and J 5 bases, with 15 bases left between them. The DNA for the CDR3 is TGTGCCAGCAGCGACGGACGGGGGTGGACTGAAGCTTTCTTT. Encoded protein: CASSDGRGWTEAFF.

This chain links TRBV6-5 with TRBJ2-5; D uncertain. The germline V gene encodes CDR1 MNHEY and CDR2 SVGAGI. The V end lost 4 bases, the J end lost 5 bases, and 5 bases lay between the germline ends. The CDR3 runs to 11 residues. CDR3 residues: CASSFGETQYF. CDR3 nucleotide sequence: TGTGCCAGCAGTTTCGGGGAGACCCAGTACTTC.

V and J are TRBV7-2 and TRBJ2-7; the D gene is possibly TRBD1 (6 bases). In germline, CDR1 is SGHTA, CDR2 FQGNSA. Trimming pared 7 bases from V and 0 bases from J, leaving 16 bases between. This CDR3 spans 15 amino acids. The chain's CDR3 is CASTPDRRSSYEQYF. The CDR3 DNA reads TGTGCCAGCACCCCCGACAGGAGGAGCTCCTACGAGCAGTACTTC.

The CDR3 sequence is CASSLPGAEWTQYF. CDR3 in DNA: TGTGCCAGCAGTTTACCAGGGGCAGAGTGGACCCAGTACTTC. J is TRBJ2-5 and V is TRBV27, with a possible D match to TRBD1 (6 bases). The CDR3 covers 14 residues. V lost 2 bases, J lost 7 bases, and 14 bases lay in between. CDR1 and CDR2 (germline): MNHEY, SMNVEV (reference sequence).

This clone was observed a handful of times. The chain employs TRBV5-1 and TRBJ1-1; maybe TRBD1 (6 bases). Germline values: CDR1 SGHRS, CDR2 YFSETQ. The CDR3 length is 21 residues. V lost 0 bases to trimming and J lost 2 bases, with 29 bases between them. The CDR3 nucleotides read TGCGCCAGCAGCTTGGGGCCGGGGCTAAACAGGGTTGATGGGCTAAACACTGAAGCTTTCTTT. Translated, it gives CASSLGPGLNRVDGLNTEAFF.

The rearrangement joins TRBV5-1 to TRBJ1-1; TRBD1 might be the D (5 bases). Trimming stripped 0 bases from V and 5 bases from J, with 14 bases between. The CDR3 covers 15 residues. Looked up from germline, CDR1 is SGHRS and CDR2 is YFSETQ. The CDR3 bases are TGCGCCAGCAGCTTGGGGACGGGGGTTGGGACTGAAGCTTTCTTT. It specifies CASSLGTGVGTEAFF. The complete variable domain, with remaining parts taken from reference TRBV5-1 and TRBJ1-1, reads KAGVTQTPRYLIKTRGQQVTLSCSPISGHRSVSWYQQTPGQGLQFLFEYFSETQRNKGNFPGRFSGRQFSNSRSEMNVSTLELGDSALYLCASSLGTGVGTEAFFGQGTRLTVV.

The DNA for the CDR3 is TGTGCCTGGAACAGGGCATATGGCTACACCTTC. Amino acid sequence: CAWNRAYGYTF. The chain recombines TRBV30 with TRBJ1-2; D possibly corresponds to TRBD1 (6 bases). Trimming cost V 4 bases and J 5 bases, with 8 bases left between them. Germline-derived CDR1 and CDR2 are GTSNPN and SVGIG (reference sequence). This CDR3 comprises 11 residues.

The rearrangement links TRBV2 to TRBJ2-7, with TRBD2 matching 9 bases. Germline-derived CDR1 and CDR2 are SNHLY and FYNNEI. With 3 bases clipped from V and 5 bases from J, the junction kept 5 bases outside the gene matches. This CDR3 comprises 14 residues. The CDR3 DNA sequence: TGTGCCAGCAGTGATAGCGGGAGAGCCAACGAGCAGTACTTC. Its protein is CASSDSGRANEQYF.

The genes are TRBV21-1 and TRBJ2-4; the table calls TRBD1, which could not be checked here. TRBV21-1 is classified as a pseudogene. The CDR3 contains 15 residues. In nucleotides, the CDR3 is TGTGCCAGCAGCCTGGCAGGGCCGGGCAAAAACATTCAGTACTTC. This encodes CASSLAGPGKNIQYF.

V is TRBV25-1 and J is TRBJ2-7; 8 bases line up with TRBD2. J lost 4 bases, V lost 3 bases, and 11 bases had no gene match. CDR3 length: 16 residues. Germline V gene data show CDR1 as MGHDK and CDR2 as SYGVNS. The CDR3 loop is CASSDQSGRGSYEQYF. DNA for the CDR3: TGTGCCAGCAGTGACCAGAGCGGGAGAGGCTCTTACGAGCAGTACTTC.